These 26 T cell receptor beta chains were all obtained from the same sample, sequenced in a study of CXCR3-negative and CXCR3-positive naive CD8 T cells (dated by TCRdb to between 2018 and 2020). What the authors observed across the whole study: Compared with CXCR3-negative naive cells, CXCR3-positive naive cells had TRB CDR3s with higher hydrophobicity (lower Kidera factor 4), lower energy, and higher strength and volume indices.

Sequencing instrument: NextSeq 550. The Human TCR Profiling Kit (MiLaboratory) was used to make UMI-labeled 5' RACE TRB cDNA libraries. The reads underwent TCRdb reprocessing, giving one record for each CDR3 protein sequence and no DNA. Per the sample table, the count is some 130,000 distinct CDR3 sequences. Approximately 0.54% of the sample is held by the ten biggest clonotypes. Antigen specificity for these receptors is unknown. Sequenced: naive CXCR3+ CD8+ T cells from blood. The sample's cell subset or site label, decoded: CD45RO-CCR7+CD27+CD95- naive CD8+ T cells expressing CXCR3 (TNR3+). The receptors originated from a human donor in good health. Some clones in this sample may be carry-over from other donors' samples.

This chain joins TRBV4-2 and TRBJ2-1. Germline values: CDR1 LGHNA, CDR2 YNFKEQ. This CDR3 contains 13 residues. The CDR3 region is CASSQGAATEKFF.

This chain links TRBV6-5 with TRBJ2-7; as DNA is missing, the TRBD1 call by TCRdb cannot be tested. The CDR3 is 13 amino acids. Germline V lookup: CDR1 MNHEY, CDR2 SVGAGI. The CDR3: CASPGGSSYEQYF.

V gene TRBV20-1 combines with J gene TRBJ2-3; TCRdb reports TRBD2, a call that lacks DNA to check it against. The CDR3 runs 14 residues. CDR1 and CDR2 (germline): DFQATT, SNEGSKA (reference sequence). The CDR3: CSARVGDFTDTQYF.

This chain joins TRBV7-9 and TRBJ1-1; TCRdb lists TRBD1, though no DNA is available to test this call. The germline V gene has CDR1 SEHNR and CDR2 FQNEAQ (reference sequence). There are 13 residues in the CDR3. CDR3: CASREQGATEAFF.

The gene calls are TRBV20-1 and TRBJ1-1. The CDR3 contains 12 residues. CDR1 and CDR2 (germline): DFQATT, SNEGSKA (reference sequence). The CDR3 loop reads CSASRDYTEAFF.

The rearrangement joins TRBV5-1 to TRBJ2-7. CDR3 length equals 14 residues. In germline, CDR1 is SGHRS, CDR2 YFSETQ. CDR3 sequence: CASSSYGSSYEQYF. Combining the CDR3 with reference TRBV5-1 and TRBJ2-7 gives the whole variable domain KAGVTQTPRYLIKTRGQQVTLSCSPISGHRSVSWYQQTPGQGLQFLFEYFSETQRNKGNFPGRFSGRQFSNSRSEMNVSTLELGDSALYLCASSSYGSSYEQYFGPGTRLTVT.

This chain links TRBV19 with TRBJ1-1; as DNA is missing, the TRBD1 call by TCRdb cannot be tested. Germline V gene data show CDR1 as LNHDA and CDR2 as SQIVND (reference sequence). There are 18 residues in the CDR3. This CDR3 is CASSMSAFGLPGDTEAFF. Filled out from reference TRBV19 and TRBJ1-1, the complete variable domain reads DGGITQSPKYLFRKEGQNVTLSCEQNLNHDAMYWYRQDPGQGLRLIYYSQIVNDFQKGDIAEGYSVSREKKESFPLTVTSAQKNPTAFYLCASSMSAFGLPGDTEAFFGQGTRLTVV.

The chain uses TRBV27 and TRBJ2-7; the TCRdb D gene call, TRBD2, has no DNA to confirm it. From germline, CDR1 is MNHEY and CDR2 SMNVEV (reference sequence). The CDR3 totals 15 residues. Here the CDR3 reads CASRERAGGGLEQYF.

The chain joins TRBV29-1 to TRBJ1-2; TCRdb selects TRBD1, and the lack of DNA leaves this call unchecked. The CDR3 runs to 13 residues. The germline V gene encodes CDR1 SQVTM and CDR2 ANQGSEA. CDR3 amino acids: CSVEDRGRLGYTF.

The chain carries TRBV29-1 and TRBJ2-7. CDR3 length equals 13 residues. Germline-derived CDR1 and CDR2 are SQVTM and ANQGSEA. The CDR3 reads CSVTDLSSYEQYF.

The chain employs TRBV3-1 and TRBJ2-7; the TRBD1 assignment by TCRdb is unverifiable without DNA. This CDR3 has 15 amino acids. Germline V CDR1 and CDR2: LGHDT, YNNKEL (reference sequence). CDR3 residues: CASSPLKAGEVEQYF.

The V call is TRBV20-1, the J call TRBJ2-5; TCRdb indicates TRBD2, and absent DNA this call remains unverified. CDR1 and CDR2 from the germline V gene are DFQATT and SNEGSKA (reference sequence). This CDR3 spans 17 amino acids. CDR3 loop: CSARDGLAGVFAETQYF.

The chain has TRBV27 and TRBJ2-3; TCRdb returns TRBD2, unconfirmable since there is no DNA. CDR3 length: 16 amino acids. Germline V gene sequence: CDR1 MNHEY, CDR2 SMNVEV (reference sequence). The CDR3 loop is CASSDSPSPYTDTQYF.

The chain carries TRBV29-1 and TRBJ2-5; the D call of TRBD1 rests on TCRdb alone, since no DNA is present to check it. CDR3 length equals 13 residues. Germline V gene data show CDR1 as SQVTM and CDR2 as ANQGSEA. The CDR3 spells CSVEGQGEETQYF.

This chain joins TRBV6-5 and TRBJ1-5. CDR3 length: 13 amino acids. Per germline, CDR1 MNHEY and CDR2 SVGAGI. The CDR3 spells CASSYGFNQPQHF.

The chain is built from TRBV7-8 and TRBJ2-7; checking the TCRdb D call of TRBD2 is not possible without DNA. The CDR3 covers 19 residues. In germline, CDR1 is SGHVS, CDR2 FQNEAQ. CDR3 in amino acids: CASSSHGSSGRPHSYEQYF.

The CDR3 here is CSVEAGGANTGELFF. J is TRBJ2-2 and V is TRBV29-1; the D gene TCRdb calls, TRBD1, cannot be checked with no DNA. Germline lookup yields CDR1 SQVTM and CDR2 ANQGSEA. CDR3 length equals 15 residues.

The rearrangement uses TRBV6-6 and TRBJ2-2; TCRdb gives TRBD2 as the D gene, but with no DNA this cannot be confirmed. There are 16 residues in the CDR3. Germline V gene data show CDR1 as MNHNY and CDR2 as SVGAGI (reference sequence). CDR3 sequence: CASSVRPGTMTGELFF.

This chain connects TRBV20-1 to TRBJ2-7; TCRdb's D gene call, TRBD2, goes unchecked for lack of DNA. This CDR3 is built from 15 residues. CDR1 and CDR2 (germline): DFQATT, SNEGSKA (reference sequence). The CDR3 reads CSARDPAGITYEQYF.

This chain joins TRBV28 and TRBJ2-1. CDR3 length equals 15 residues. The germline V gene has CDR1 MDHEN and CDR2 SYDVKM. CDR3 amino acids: CASSLFSDGNNEQFF.

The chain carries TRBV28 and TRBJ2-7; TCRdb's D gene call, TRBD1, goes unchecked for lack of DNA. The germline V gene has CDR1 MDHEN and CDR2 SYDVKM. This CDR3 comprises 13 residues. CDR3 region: CASRPQGTYEQYF.

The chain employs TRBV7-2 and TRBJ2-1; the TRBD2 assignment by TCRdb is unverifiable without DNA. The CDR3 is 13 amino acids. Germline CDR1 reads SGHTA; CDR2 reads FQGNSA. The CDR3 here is CASSSRLVDEQFF.

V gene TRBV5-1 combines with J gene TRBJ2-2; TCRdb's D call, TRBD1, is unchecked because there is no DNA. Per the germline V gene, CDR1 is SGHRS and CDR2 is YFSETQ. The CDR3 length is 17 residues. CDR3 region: CASSQFASGGYTGELFF.

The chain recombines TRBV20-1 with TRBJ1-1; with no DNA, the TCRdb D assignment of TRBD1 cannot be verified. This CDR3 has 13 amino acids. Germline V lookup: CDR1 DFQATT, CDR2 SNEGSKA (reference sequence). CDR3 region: CSARQGLGTEAFF.

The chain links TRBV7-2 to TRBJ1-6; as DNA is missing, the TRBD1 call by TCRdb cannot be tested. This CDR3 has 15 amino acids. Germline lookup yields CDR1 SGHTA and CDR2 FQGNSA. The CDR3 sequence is CASSLRGGYPTTLHF. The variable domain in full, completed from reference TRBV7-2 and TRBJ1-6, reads GAGVSQSPSNKVTEKGKDVELRCDPISGHTALYWYRQSLGQGLEFLIYFQGNSAPDKSGLPSDRFSAERTGGSVSTLTIQRTQQEDSAVYLCASSLRGGYPTTLHFGNGTRLTVT.

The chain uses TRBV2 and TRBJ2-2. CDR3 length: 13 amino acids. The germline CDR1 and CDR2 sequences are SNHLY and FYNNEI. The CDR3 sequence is CASSPVGTGELFF.